This passage covers 11 T cell receptor beta chains from one sample sequenced in a study of blood T cell repertoires in COVID-19. Data came from immunoSEQ multiplex PCR; TCRdb stores just in-frame clones and leaves some out. The data hold tens of thousands of clones, with 75% to 90% observed a single time. Sequenced: peripheral blood. The receptor source for this set is a man in his 60s with acute or convalescent COVID-19.

The chain carries TRBV5-1 and TRBJ2-5, with 10 bases lining up with TRBD1. Germline CDR1 SGHRS, CDR2 YFSETQ. With V trimmed by 3 bases and J by 0 bases, 2 bases remained unmatched. The CDR3 loop spans 15 amino acids. The CDR3 DNA follows: TGCGCCAGCAGCTCAGGGACAGGGGACCAAGAGACCCAGTACTTC. Translating gives CASSSGTGDQETQYF.

In its sample, this clone was seen a few times. The V gene is TRBV12-5, the J gene TRBJ2-6, with TRBD2 as a possible D gene (6 bases). Germline CDR1 LGHNT, CDR2 FRNRAP. With 4 bases removed from V and 0 bases from J, the gap between germline ends came to 7 bases. CDR3 length: 15 amino acids. CDR3 DNA: TGTGCTAGTGGTTGGGGACTCTCTGGGGCCAACGTCCTGACTTTC. This encodes CASGWGLSGANVLTF.

The chain joins TRBV7-6 to TRBJ2-3; 8 positions match TRBD2. This CDR3 has 14 amino acids. Germline assignment: CDR1 SGHVS and CDR2 FNYEAQ. The J segment lost 4 bases and the V segment lost 3 bases, leaving 3 bases of the junction unmatched. This chain's CDR3 is CASSLPAGADTQYF. In nucleotides, the CDR3 is TGTGCCAGCAGCTTGCCAGCGGGAGCAGATACGCAGTATTTT.

The rearrangement uses TRBV19 and TRBJ1-4; D might be TRBD1 (6 bases). CDR1 and CDR2 (germline): LNHDA, SQIVND (reference sequence). Between the trimmed V and J ends, which lost 9 bases and 4 bases, there was a span of 12 bases. This CDR3 is built from 13 residues. This CDR3 is CASDQGHNEKLFF. DNA for the CDR3: TGTGCCAGCGACCAGGGACATAATGAAAAACTGTTTTTT.

The chain carries TRBV14 and TRBJ1-2, with D uncertain. There are 14 residues in the CDR3. Germline CDR1 is SGHDN and CDR2 is FVKESK. Trimming took 0 bases from V and 7 from J, leaving 12 bases between them. The CDR3 region is CASSQDPTRRGYTF. CDR3 DNA sequence: TGTGCCAGCAGCCAAGATCCGACAAGGCGTGGCTACACCTTC.

The J gene is TRBJ2-7, the V gene TRBV25-1, with 9 bases aligning to TRBD1. With V trimmed by 2 bases and J by 2 bases, 4 bases remained unmatched. The CDR3 totals 15 residues. From germline, CDR1 is MGHDK and CDR2 SYGVNS. In DNA form, the CDR3 reads TGTGCCAGCAGTGAACCGGGACAGGGTGCCTACGAGCAGTACTTC. It codes for CASSEPGQGAYEQYF.

The chain recombines TRBV30 with TRBJ2-5; tentatively, D is TRBD2 (5 bases). V gave up 0 bases and J gave up 4 bases, with 6 bases separating them. The CDR3 sequence is 12 residues long. Germline loops: CDR1 GTSNPN, CDR2 SVGIG (reference sequence). The CDR3 here is CAWSVGRETQYF. CDR3 nucleotides: TGTGCCTGGAGTGTAGGGAGAGAGACCCAGTACTTC.

The V call is TRBV7-2, the J call TRBJ2-7; 8 bases fit TRBD1. V shed 4 bases, J shed 5 bases, and the junction held 13 bases outside the gene matches. The germline CDR1 and CDR2 sequences are SGHTA and FQGNSA. The CDR3 spans 16 residues. CDR3 residues: CASSYGTGKKGDEQYF. The CDR3 region has the DNA TGTGCCAGCAGCTACGGGACAGGAAAGAAGGGCGACGAGCAGTACTTC.

The chain employs TRBV5-1 and TRBJ2-2; 8 nucleotides align to TRBD2. The CDR3 consists of 16 residues. Germline V CDR1 and CDR2: SGHRS, YFSETQ. Trimming removed 0 bases from V and 2 bases from J; junction bases left unmatched: 3. The CDR3 region is CASSLEVAGNTGELFF. The CDR3 DNA reads TGCGCCAGCAGCTTGGAGGTAGCGGGAAACACCGGGGAGCTGTTTTTT.

The chain links TRBV2 to TRBJ2-1; TRBD2 agrees at 8 bases. The ends lost 6 bases at V and 3 bases at J; junction bases unmatched: 7. Germline assignment: CDR1 SNHLY and CDR2 FYNNEI. CDR3 length: 15 amino acids. The CDR3 region has the DNA TGTGCCAGCAGGGTTAGCGGGATCGGCTACAATGAGCAGTTCTTC. Its protein product is CASRVSGIGYNEQFF.

The chain uses TRBV19 and TRBJ2-3; 8 nucleotides match TRBD2. The CDR3 contains 15 residues. Trimming took 5 bases from V and 3 from J; bases not matched to a gene: 7. Germline V gives CDR1 LNHDA, CDR2 SQIVND (reference sequence). The CDR3 DNA sequence: TGTGCCAGTAGTTCGCTAGCGGGCATGACAGATACGCAGTATTTT. It translates to CASSSLAGMTDTQYF.